This T cell receptor beta chain was found in a study of cytomegalovirus exposure and HLA in healthy donors. Germline V gives CDR1 MNHNS, CDR2 SASEGT. V gave up 4 bases and J gave up 3 bases, with 16 bases separating them. CDR3 length: 15 residues. The PCR used 60 Vbeta and 13 Jbeta primers. Original handling: Unique TCR beta chains totaled about 73 million in a later count, with around 11 million of them shared. Measured with immunoSEQ multiplex PCR; TCRdb has only the in-frame clones, and not every one. V, J and clone size are taken as reported in that table, and D and trimming were inferred from the DNA itself. The sample totals 150,000 to 200,000 clones.

The source material was PBMCs. The chain employs TRBV6-1 and TRBJ2-7; a possible D gene is TRBD1 (6 bases). This receptor was identified in a man between 25 and 39 years old in good health and CMV-seronegative. CDR3 in DNA: TGTGCCAGCAGTGCTCCTGAACAGGGTTTCTACGAGCAGTACTTC. This translates into CASSAPEQGFYEQYF.